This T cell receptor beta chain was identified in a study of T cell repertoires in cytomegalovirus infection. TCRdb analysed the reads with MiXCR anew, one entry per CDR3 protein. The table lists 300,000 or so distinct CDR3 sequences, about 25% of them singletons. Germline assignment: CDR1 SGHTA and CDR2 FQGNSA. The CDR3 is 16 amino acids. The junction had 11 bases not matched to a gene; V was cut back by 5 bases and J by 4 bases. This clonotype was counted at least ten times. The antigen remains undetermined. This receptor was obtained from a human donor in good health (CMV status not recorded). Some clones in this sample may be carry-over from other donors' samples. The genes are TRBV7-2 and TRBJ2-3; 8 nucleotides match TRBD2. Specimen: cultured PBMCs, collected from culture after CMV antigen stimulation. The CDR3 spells CASSLQGAGGSDTQYF. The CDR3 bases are TGTGCCAGCAGCCTACAAGGCGCGGGAGGATCAGATACGCAGTATTTT.